The source of this TCR beta chain is a study of beta chain features in type 1 diabetes. Study at large: Cell yields, gender and age were comparable in patients and healthy donors. General study results and limits: Type 1 diabetes patients had moderately but significantly shorter TCRB CDR3s in all four CD4+ subsets.

The J segment lost 4 bases and the V segment lost 8 bases, leaving 8 bases of the junction unmatched. This CDR3 is 14 amino acids long. The germline CDR1 and CDR2 sequences are MNHEY and SMNVEV (reference sequence). Sequenced material consisted of expressed TCRB transcripts (all of the isolated RNA was reverse transcribed). Produced via immunoSEQ multiplex PCR; TCRdb's table is partial and in-frame only. The table lists fewer than 300,000 clones, around 21% of them singletons. All sorted populations exceeded 98% purity. This clone turned up a few times. Its antigen is as yet unknown. This sequence joins TRBV27 and TRBJ1-2; 9 bases map to TRBD1. The sequenced material came from naive CD4+ T cells from blood. The clonotype originates from a woman aged 40 to 49 with type 1 diabetes. CDR3 in DNA: TGTGCCAGCCGTTCAGGGACAGGGAGCTATGGCTACACCTTC. It codes for CASRSGTGSYGYTF.